The 9 T cell receptor beta chains listed next were all sequenced from one sample in a study of T-cell memory formation after mild COVID-19. TCRdb reprocessed the 5' RACE reads with MiXCR, giving one entry per CDR3 protein. The sample yields fewer than 90,000 distinct CDR3 sequences, over 11% seen once. The material sequenced was PBMCs or a T cell subset sorted from them (not recorded which). The receptors originated from an adult woman who had mild COVID-19 (a few samples of this study predate the infection). Cell type and time point are not known.

The chain is built from TRBV15 and TRBJ1-5, with D uncertain. Germline V gives CDR1 LNHNV, CDR2 YYDKDF (reference sequence). This CDR3 has 16 amino acids. Deletions cut 0 bases from V and 4 bases from J, with 13 bases between. CDR3 bases: TGTGCCACCAGCAGAGATCGGTCCGTTGCAAATCAGCCCCAGCATTTT. Translation gives CATSRDRSVANQPQHF.

The chain carries TRBV7-8 and TRBJ2-7; weak D call: TRBD2 (5 bases). The CDR3 runs to 14 residues. Germline CDR1 and CDR2: SGHVS and FQNEAQ. Trimming left V 4 bases short and J 2 bases short, with 12 bases between. CDR3 region: CASSWSGLTYEQYF. The CDR3 DNA is TGTGCCAGCAGCTGGAGCGGCCTTACCTACGAGCAGTACTTC.

The chain combines TRBV25-1 with TRBJ1-1, with D possibly TRBD1 on 5 matching bases. The CDR3 runs 15 residues. Germline-derived CDR1 and CDR2 are MGHDK and SYGVNS. V was clipped by 1 base and J by 5 bases, with 14 bases between them. This CDR3 reads CASSECQGLRTEAFF. In DNA form, the CDR3 reads TGTGCCAGCAGTGAATGCCAGGGCTTGAGGACTGAAGCTTTCTTT.

This clonotype was seen ten or more times. This rearrangement joins TRBV27 to TRBJ2-7, with 8 bases identical to TRBD2. This CDR3 contains 15 residues. V dropped 3 bases and J dropped 0; count of bases not matched to a gene: 4. Per germline, CDR1 MNHEY and CDR2 SMNVEV (reference sequence). The CDR3 spells CASSLLAGPSYEQYF. The CDR3 DNA reads TGTGCCAGCAGTTTGTTAGCGGGGCCCTCCTACGAGCAGTACTTC.

This rearrangement joins TRBV4-1 to TRBJ2-1, with D possibly TRBD2 on 5 matching bases. Germline V CDR1 and CDR2: MGHRA, YSYEKL. Between the trimmed V and J ends, which lost 6 bases and 8 bases, there was a span of 14 bases. The CDR3 is 13 residues long. Here the CDR3 reads CASRGGLRDEQFF. CDR3 sequence (DNA): TGCGCCAGCAGGGGCGGGCTTAGGGATGAGCAGTTCTTC.

This clonotype was seen more than once but under ten times. CDR3 loop: CSARDRAGIHNEQFF. The CDR3 DNA follows: TGCAGTGCTAGAGATCGAGCGGGAATCCATAATGAGCAGTTCTTC. The rearrangement uses TRBV20-1 and TRBJ2-1, with 7 bases matching TRBD2. Germline V gene sequence: CDR1 DFQATT, CDR2 SNEGSKA (reference sequence). The ends lost 0 bases at V and 7 bases at J; junction bases unmatched: 9. CDR3 length: 15 amino acids.

J is TRBJ1-2 and V is TRBV12-3 or TRBV12-4; D not certain. CDR3 size: 12 residues. The V end lost 8 bases, the J end lost 8 bases, and 15 bases lay between the germline ends. CDR3 protein: CASPAVFGGYTF. In nucleotides, the CDR3 is TGTGCCAGCCCGGCAGTATTCGGCGGCTACACCTTC.

This clonotype was seen repeatedly, ten times or more. The chain joins TRBV5-1 to TRBJ2-7, with unresolved D. The V and J ends lost 3 bases and 8 bases respectively, with 9 bases between them. Germline CDR1 and CDR2: SGHRS and YFSETQ. This CDR3 has 11 residues. CDR3 in amino acids: CASSSAMKQYF. Here the CDR3 DNA reads TGCGCCAGCAGCTCCGCTATGAAGCAGTACTTC.

This clonotype was recorded a few times. The chain is built from TRBV5-1 and TRBJ2-1, with unresolved D. V gave up 2 bases and J gave up 5 bases, with 8 bases separating them. The germline CDR1 and CDR2 sequences are SGHRS and YFSETQ. This CDR3 has 13 amino acids. DNA of the CDR3: TGCGCCAGCAGCTTCTCTGAAGACAATGAGCAGTTCTTC. Encoded protein: CASSFSEDNEQFF.